This record concerns one T cell receptor (beta chain) sequence. Its antigen is as yet unknown. The data were obtained in a study of cytomegalovirus exposure and HLA in healthy donors. Overall study results and limits: Presence/absence comparisons presumed near-even sequencing depth among donors. Immune exposure information comprised only CMV serostatus.

Trimming removed 2 bases from V and 10 bases from J, with 6 bases in between. Germline lookup yields CDR1 ENHRY and CDR2 SYGVKD. The CDR3 length is 11 residues. The PCR had 60 Vbeta and 13 Jbeta primers. Authors' processing steps: Later, 80 million or so unique TCR beta chains were counted in an analysis, and roughly 11 million of them were shared. Method: immunoSEQ multiplex PCR; TCRdb's copy keeps in-frame clones and lacks some. That table is the source of V, J and clone size, and D and trimming were worked out from the DNA. The sample holds about 150,000 clones, 76% seen once. The TCR was taken from a male donor in good health and CMV-seronegative. Sequencing input: PBMCs. The V gene is TRBV10-3, the J gene TRBJ2-1; D perhaps matches TRBD2 (6 bases). This CDR3 is CAISEGGEQFF. CDR3 coding DNA: TGTGCCATCAGTGAGGGGGGGGAGCAGTTCTTC.